Each of the 10 T cell receptor beta chains below was sequenced from the same sample in a study of patients and donors after allogeneic stem cell transplantation. TCRdb re-analysed the RT-PCR reads in MiXCR, keeping a single row per CDR3 protein. The table records approximately 430,000 distinct CDR3 sequences, 16% of them present only once. The sequencing input was blood, either unsorted or a sorted T cell fraction (not recorded which). All receptors come from a human donor who was either an allogeneic HSCT recipient or a stem cell or donor lymphocyte infusion donor (not recorded which). It is not recorded whose cells these are; they may come from a transplant donor.

This clonotype was seen many times. The chain uses TRBV6-1 and TRBJ2-1; unclear D gene. V shed 4 bases and J shed 7 bases, with 17 bases lying between them. This CDR3 has 15 residues. CDR1 is MNHNS and CDR2 is SASEGT in the germline V gene. CDR3 DNA sequence: TGTGCCAGCAGTGCAAGAAGCGCTTTAAGTAATGAGCAGTTCTTC. Its translation is CASSARSALSNEQFF.

This clonotype appeared a few times. The chain is built from TRBV12-3 or TRBV12-4 and TRBJ1-2; D gene unclear. There are 19 residues in the CDR3. Trimming shortened V by 5 bases and J by 0 bases, and 25 bases separated the two germline ends. CDR3 protein: CASSTTEGRTDSANYGYTF. CDR3 coding DNA: TGTGCCAGCAGTACAACCGAGGGCCGGACCGATTCAGCTAACTATGGCTACACCTTC.

The J gene is TRBJ2-1, the V gene TRBV30, with a possible D match to TRBD1 (6 bases). The germline CDR1 and CDR2 sequences are GTSNPN and SVGIG (reference sequence). The ends were cut back, 6 bases at V and 6 bases at J, with 18 bases in the middle. CDR3 size: 14 residues. The CDR3 DNA follows: TGTGCCTGCCGGACAGCCCAACACCCCAATGAGCAGTTCTTC. Protein: CACRTAQHPNEQFF.

This clonotype turned up a few times. V is TRBV7-8 and J is TRBJ2-5; 11 nucleotides match TRBD2. The CDR3 has 14 amino acids. Germline lookup yields CDR1 SGHVS and CDR2 FQNEAQ. J was trimmed by 3 bases and V by 4 bases; bases with no gene match: 1. In DNA, the CDR3 is TGTGCCAGCAGCTCGACTAGCGGGGAAGAGACCCAGTACTTC. Its translation is CASSSTSGEETQYF.

This clonotype appeared many times. The chain employs TRBV20-1 and TRBJ1-4; maybe TRBD1 (6 bases). V lost 5 bases and J lost 8, with 18 bases in between. The CDR3 is 14 residues long. Germline V gives CDR1 DFQATT, CDR2 SNEGSKA (reference sequence). The CDR3 nucleotides are TGCAGTGCTTTACAGGGAGGGTGGCGAGAAAAACTGTTTTTT. Translation: CSALQGGWREKLFF.

V is TRBV15 and J is TRBJ2-5; 8 nucleotides line up with TRBD2. Germline V gives CDR1 LNHNV, CDR2 YYDKDF (reference sequence). The CDR3 consists of 14 residues. V was clipped by 3 bases and J by 3 bases; unmatched bases: 3. CDR3 protein: CATSSSGAEETQYF. The CDR3 coding sequence is TGTGCCACCAGCAGTAGCGGGGCCGAAGAGACCCAGTACTTC.

This clonotype was picked up a small number of times. The rearrangement uses TRBV5-1 and TRBJ2-2, with D unclear. The V end was cut by 2 bases, the J end by 1 base, with 6 bases between. CDR1 SGHRS and CDR2 YFSETQ come from the germline V gene. The CDR3 consists of 14 residues. CDR3 nucleotides: TGCGCCAGCAGCTTCGGCAAGAACACCGGGGAGCTGTTTTTT. Its translation: CASSFGKNTGELFF.

There are many counts of this clonotype. This sequence joins TRBV7-8 and TRBJ1-5; D call uncertain. Germline CDR1 reads SGHVS; CDR2 reads FQNEAQ. The CDR3 runs to 13 residues. The V and J ends lost 5 bases and 9 bases respectively, with 14 bases between them. For the CDR3, the DNA is TGTGCCAGCAGCCCTCATGAGATGTGGCCCCAGCATTTT. Translation gives CASSPHEMWPQHF.

In its sample, this clonotype was seen once. The V call is TRBV7-2, the J call TRBJ1-1; D ambiguous. The germline V and J ends were trimmed by 3 bases and 5 bases, with 10 bases remaining between them. CDR1 is SGHTA, CDR2 FQGNSA, per germline. The CDR3 totals 13 residues. Here the CDR3 DNA reads TGTGCCAGCAGCTTTTTGGGTTTGACTGAAGCTTTCTTT. Its protein product is CASSFLGLTEAFF. Variable domain in full (rest from reference TRBV7-2 and TRBJ1-1): GAGVSQSPSNKVTEKGKDVELRCDPISGHTALYWYRQSLGQGLEFLIYFQGNSAPDKSGLPSDRFSAERTGGSVSTLTIQRTQQEDSAVYLCASSFLGLTEAFFGQGTRLTVV.

This clonotype was recorded a few times. The rearrangement uses TRBV21-1 and TRBJ2-6. TRBV21-1 is given as a pseudogene. This CDR3 is 16 amino acids long. The CDR3 reads CASRNYRRSGANVLTF. The CDR3 bases are TGTGCCAGCAGAAATTACAGGAGGTCTGGGGCCAACGTCCTGACTTTC.